The 17 T cell receptor beta chains below come from one sample, sequenced in a study of cytomegalovirus exposure and HLA in healthy donors. The PCR used 60 Vbeta and 13 Jbeta primers. Measured with immunoSEQ multiplex PCR; TCRdb has only the in-frame clones, and not every one. Of more than 130,000 clones in the sample, about four fifths were seen once. The sample consisted of PBMCs. The receptor set was obtained from a male donor in good health and CMV-seronegative.

The chain combines TRBV6-5 with TRBJ2-2; a weak D match, TRBD2 (6 bases). CDR1 and CDR2 (germline): MNHEY, SVGAGI. This CDR3 has 15 residues. Trimming cost V 6 bases and J 5 bases, with 16 bases left between them. The CDR3 DNA follows: TGTGCCAGCAGAGAGGTGGGACTGAGGACCGGGGAGCTGTTTTTT. It encodes CASREVGLRTGELFF.

This rearrangement joins TRBV18 to TRBJ1-1; 8 nucleotides match TRBD1. V dropped 2 bases and J dropped 1; count of bases not matched to a gene: 9. Per the germline V gene, CDR1 is KGHSH and CDR2 is LQKENI. The CDR3 totals 17 residues. In nucleotides, the CDR3 is TGTGCCAGCTCACCATACCGGGCAGGGGGCACGAACACTGAAGCTTTCTTT. Its protein product is CASSPYRAGGTNTEAFF.

In the case of this clone: At one boundary the junction diverges from the germline segment, which might be a read error. V gene TRBV30 combines with J gene TRBJ2-1, with TRBD2 matching over 12 bases. From germline, CDR1 is GTSNPN and CDR2 SVGIG (reference sequence). This CDR3 has 16 residues. CDR3 sequence: CARSGGGLAGLDEQFF. For the CDR3, the DNA is TGTGCCCGGAGTGGAGGAGGACTAGCGGGGTTAGATGAGCAGTTCTTC.

This clone was recorded only once. The chain couples TRBV7-2 to TRBJ1-2, with TRBD1 as a possible D gene (6 bases). V was pared by 2 bases and J by 7 bases, with 17 bases between. CDR3 length: 15 residues. Looked up from germline, CDR1 is SGHTA and CDR2 is FQGNSA. CDR3 DNA sequence: TGTGCCAGCAGCTTAACCCCCTTGGGGGCGGGTGGCTACACCTTC. This translates into CASSLTPLGAGGYTF.

The chain couples TRBV7-2 to TRBJ2-5; D is possibly TRBD1 (6 bases). Germline values: CDR1 SGHTA, CDR2 FQGNSA. V shed 5 bases and J shed 0 bases, with 22 bases lying between them. The CDR3 length is 18 residues. CDR3 bases: TGTGCCAGCAGCACTCTCGACCCGGGGACATGGTACCAAGAGACCCAGTACTTC. Translation gives CASSTLDPGTWYQETQYF.

The chain links TRBV9 to TRBJ2-7; 7 nucleotides align to TRBD1. V was pared by 5 bases and J by 6 bases, with 8 bases of the junction left unmatched. CDR3 length: 13 amino acids. Per germline, CDR1 SGDLS and CDR2 YYNGEE. For the CDR3, the DNA is TGTGCCAGCAGGTCGACAGGGTTGCGCGAGCAGTACTTC. As protein: CASRSTGLREQYF.

The rearrangement joins TRBV5-1 to TRBJ2-5, with 12 bases aligning to TRBD2. CDR3 length: 14 residues. In germline, CDR1 is SGHRS, CDR2 YFSETQ. Unmatched junction bases numbered 2, after V lost 4 bases and J lost 4 bases. The DNA for the CDR3 is TGCGCCAGCAGCCGGGGACTAGCGGGAGAGACCCAGTACTTC. Translation: CASSRGLAGETQYF. Full variable domain (rest looked up from reference TRBV5-1 and TRBJ2-5): KAGVTQTPRYLIKTRGQQVTLSCSPISGHRSVSWYQQTPGQGLQFLFEYFSETQRNKGNFPGRFSGRQFSNSRSEMNVSTLELGDSALYLCASSRGLAGETQYFGPGTRLLVL.

The chain couples TRBV9 to TRBJ2-2; no definite D call. Trimming stripped 1 base from V and 10 bases from J, with 11 bases between. CDR3 length: 13 amino acids. Germline V gene sequence: CDR1 SGDLS, CDR2 YYNGEE. CDR3 residues: CASSVSSYSELFF. DNA for the CDR3: TGTGCCAGCAGCGTATCCTCGTACTCGGAGCTGTTTTTT.

The CDR3 DNA is TGTGCCAGCAGTGAAGGTCATAGCTATTCCTACGAGCAGTACTTC. Translation: CASSEGHSYSYEQYF. V is TRBV6-1 and J is TRBJ2-7; D gene unclear. The CDR3 spans 15 residues. Germline V gene sequence: CDR1 MNHNS, CDR2 SASEGT. V dropped 1 base and J dropped 1 base, with 11 bases sitting between them.

V gene TRBV11-2 combines with J gene TRBJ1-4; 7 positions match TRBD1. With V trimmed by 2 bases and J by 3 bases, 15 bases remained unmatched. This CDR3 has 19 amino acids. Germline values: CDR1 SGHAT, CDR2 FQNNGV. CDR3 in amino acids: CASSLRLWTGSPANEKLFF. The DNA for the CDR3 is TGTGCCAGCAGCTTAAGGCTATGGACAGGCTCTCCAGCTAATGAAAAACTGTTTTTT.

The chain employs TRBV5-4 and TRBJ2-3; 11 bases align to TRBD2. From germline, CDR1 is SGHNT and CDR2 YYREEE (reference sequence). The CDR3 extends over 13 amino acids. J was trimmed by 6 bases and V by 10 bases; bases with no gene match: 7. CDR3 sequence reads: CAGKLAGVDTQYF. The CDR3 bases are TGTGCCGGGAAACTAGCGGGGGTTGATACGCAGTATTTT.

V gene TRBV5-1 combines with J gene TRBJ1-1; D gene unclear. This CDR3 contains 15 residues. The V end was cut by 3 bases, the J end by 0 bases, with 12 bases between. Germline V lookup: CDR1 SGHRS, CDR2 YFSETQ. The CDR3 DNA reads TGCGCCAGCAGCTCGGGGTCCACCTTGAACACTGAAGCTTTCTTT. Protein: CASSSGSTLNTEAFF.

This clone showed up just once. Additional DNA sequences in this sample encode the identical CDR3. The chain joins TRBV19 to TRBJ2-7; 7 bases align to TRBD1. The length of the CDR3 is 13 residues. From germline, CDR1 is LNHDA and CDR2 SQIVND (reference sequence). J lost 4 bases, V lost 5 bases, and 5 bases had no gene match. This CDR3 reads CASSPGQIYEQYF. The CDR3 bases are TGTGCCAGTAGTCCGGGACAGATTTACGAGCAGTACTTC.

This clone has more than one count but fewer than ten. The V call is TRBV7-2, the J call TRBJ2-7, with D perhaps TRBD2 (6 bases). Trimming took off 1 base at V and 0 bases at J, with 10 bases between the two ends. Looked up from germline, CDR1 is SGHTA and CDR2 is FQGNSA. The CDR3 extends over 15 amino acids. CDR3 DNA sequence: TGTGCCAGCAGCTTAGATAGCGGAACCTCCTACGAGCAGTACTTC. As protein: CASSLDSGTSYEQYF. Based on the CDR3 plus reference TRBV7-2 and TRBJ2-7, the full variable domain is GAGVSQSPSNKVTEKGKDVELRCDPISGHTALYWYRQSLGQGLEFLIYFQGNSAPDKSGLPSDRFSAERTGGSVSTLTIQRTQQEDSAVYLCASSLDSGTSYEQYFGPGTRLTVT.

The chain recombines TRBV11-2 with TRBJ1-1; 12 bases are a match to TRBD1. This CDR3 spans 14 amino acids. Germline V gives CDR1 SGHAT, CDR2 FQNNGV. J was trimmed by 5 bases and V by 6 bases; bases with no gene match: 4. CDR3: CASSPGQGATEAFF. Here the CDR3 DNA reads TGTGCCAGCAGTCCGGGACAGGGGGCAACTGAAGCTTTCTTT.

The chain joins TRBV27 to TRBJ1-1, with 8 nucleotides matching TRBD1. This CDR3 has 16 amino acids. V lost 7 bases, J lost 3 bases, and 13 bases stayed unmatched. Germline V lookup: CDR1 MNHEY, CDR2 SMNVEV (reference sequence). The CDR3 sequence is CASNPGQGLADTEAFF. CDR3 sequence (DNA): TGTGCCAGCAACCCAGGACAGGGCTTGGCGGACACTGAAGCTTTCTTT.

V usage is TRBV5-1 and J usage is TRBJ2-2; D gene ambiguous. The CDR3 consists of 14 residues. V was trimmed by 0 bases and J by 5 bases, leaving 8 bases between them. Looked up from germline, CDR1 is SGHRS and CDR2 is YFSETQ. CDR3 region: CASSLVQLTGELFF. The CDR3 DNA is TGCGCCAGCAGCTTGGTACAGTTGACCGGGGAGCTGTTTTTT.